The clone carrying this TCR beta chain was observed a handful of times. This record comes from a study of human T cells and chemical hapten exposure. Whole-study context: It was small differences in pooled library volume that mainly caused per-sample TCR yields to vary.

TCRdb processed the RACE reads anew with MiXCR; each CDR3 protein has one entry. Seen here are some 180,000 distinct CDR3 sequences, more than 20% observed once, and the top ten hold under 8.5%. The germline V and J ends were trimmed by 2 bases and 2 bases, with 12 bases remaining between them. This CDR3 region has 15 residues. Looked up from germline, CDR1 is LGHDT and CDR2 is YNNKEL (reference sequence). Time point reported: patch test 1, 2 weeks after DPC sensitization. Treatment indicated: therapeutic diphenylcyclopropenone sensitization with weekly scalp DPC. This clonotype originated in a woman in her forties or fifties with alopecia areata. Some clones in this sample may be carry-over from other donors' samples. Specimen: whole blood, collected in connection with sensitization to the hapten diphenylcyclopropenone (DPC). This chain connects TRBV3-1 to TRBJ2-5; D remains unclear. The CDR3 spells CASSQNGGPQETQYF. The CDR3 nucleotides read TGTGCCAGCAGCCAAAACGGTGGGCCACAAGAGACCCAGTACTTC.